These 25 T cell receptor beta chains were all obtained from the same sample, sequenced in a study of Graves' ophthalmopathy and Graves' hyperthyroidism. Amplified TCR beta CDR3 regions were obtained using RNA transcripts as template. HTBI primers served in a first-round RT-PCR, which a second-round multiplex PCR followed. In TCRdb, the multiplex PCR reads were re-called with MiXCR into one record per CDR3 protein. The table lists a few hundred thousand distinct CDR3 sequences, 20% to 25% of them singletons, with 35% to 55% in the top ten. The sequenced material came from peripheral blood. These receptors originate from a woman aged 45 to 65 with Graves' ophthalmopathy.

J is TRBJ1-2 and V is TRBV19, with no clear D. This CDR3 contains 15 residues. V was pared by 3 bases and J by 1 base, with 12 bases between. Per the germline V gene, CDR1 is LNHDA and CDR2 is SQIVND (reference sequence). The CDR3 DNA reads as TGTGCCAGTAGTATCCCGGGAGAGGGTAACTATGGCTACACCTTC. Its translation is CASSIPGEGNYGYTF.

This clonotype was counted only a few times. V usage is TRBV29-1 and J usage is TRBJ1-2; tentative D call: TRBD1 (5 bases). The CDR3 is 13 amino acids. The germline CDR1 and CDR2 sequences are SQVTM and ANQGSEA. Trimming took 6 bases from V and 7 from J, leaving 18 bases between them. The CDR3 DNA follows: TGCAGCGTCCCTAAACGGGGGGATACTGGCTACACCTTC. Its protein is CSVPKRGDTGYTF.

This clonotype was counted ten times or more. The chain joins TRBV28 to TRBJ1-2; D gene uncertain. Per the germline V gene, CDR1 is MDHEN and CDR2 is SYDVKM. This CDR3 has 17 amino acids. V lost 6 bases, J lost 0 bases, and 20 bases lay in between. Written as DNA, the CDR3 is TGTGCCAGCAGCCCGAGCCGGGCAGGCCGAGCTAACTATGGCTACACCTTC. It translates to CASSPSRAGRANYGYTF.

This clonotype came up many times. The chain is built from TRBV20-1 and TRBJ1-1; possible D gene TRBD1, 6 bases. Germline assignment: CDR1 DFQATT and CDR2 SNEGSKA (reference sequence). The V end lost 3 bases, the J end lost 4 bases, and 15 bases lay between the germline ends. The CDR3 is made up of 14 amino acids. CDR3 region: CSASRGASGTEAFF. DNA of the CDR3: TGCAGTGCTAGTCGGGGGGCAAGTGGCACTGAAGCTTTCTTT.

This clonotype was seen ten or more times. As the CDR3 is not closed by the conserved phenylalanine or tryptophan, this likely results from a read error. This sequence joins TRBV2 and TRBJ1-1; D is undetermined. Trimming stripped 7 bases from V and 0 bases from J, with 9 bases between. Germline CDR1 SNHLY, CDR2 FYNNEI. This CDR3 spans 13 amino acids. The CDR3 DNA follows: TGTGCCAGCAAAGGCCAGATGAACACTGAAGCTTTCCTT. Translating it yields CASKGQMNTEAFL.

This clonotype was observed many times. This rearrangement joins TRBV20-1 to TRBJ2-4, with 9 bases lining up with TRBD2. The germline gives CDR1 DFQATT, CDR2 SNEGSKA (reference sequence). The CDR3 is 17 amino acids. V trimming: 5 bases; J trimming: 4 bases; junction bases outside the gene matches: 15. As DNA, the CDR3 is TGCAGTGCTGAGGAATTTTACGCGGGAGGGCCGAAAAACATTCAGTACTTC. Residues: CSAEEFYAGGPKNIQYF.

The sample holds many counts of this clonotype. This sequence joins TRBV19 and TRBJ1-5, with D maybe TRBD1 (6 bases). The CDR3 loop spans 14 amino acids. Trimming stripped 3 bases from V and 7 bases from J, with 13 bases between. Germline lookup yields CDR1 LNHDA and CDR2 SQIVND (reference sequence). CDR3 residues: CASSIEGRGQPQHF. The CDR3, as DNA: TGTGCCAGTAGTATTGAGGGGAGGGGGCAGCCCCAGCATTTT.

The table lists this clonotype with many counts. This sequence joins TRBV7-9 and TRBJ1-1, with 9 bases fitting TRBD1. CDR3 length: 15 amino acids. The germline gives CDR1 SEHNR, CDR2 FQNEAQ (reference sequence). The ends lost 5 bases at V and 8 bases at J; junction bases unmatched: 12. CDR3 protein: CASSGDGQGLKEAFF. Here the CDR3 DNA reads TGTGCCAGCAGCGGGGATGGACAGGGGCTGAAGGAAGCTTTCTTT.

This clonotype was counted between two and nine times. CDR3 nucleotide sequence: TGTGCCAGCTCACCACCGTCGGTGGGGAACACCGGGGAGCTGTTTTTT. It codes for CASSPPSVGNTGELFF. The rearrangement links TRBV18 to TRBJ2-2; D unclear. V lost 0 bases and J lost 1, with 9 bases in between. Looked up from germline, CDR1 is KGHSH and CDR2 is LQKENI. The CDR3 is 16 amino acids.

This clonotype was observed many times. The chain carries TRBV29-1 and TRBJ1-1; D call uncertain. Germline CDR1 is SQVTM and CDR2 is ANQGSEA. V lost 2 bases and J 0 bases, leaving 7 bases between the germline ends. This CDR3 is built from 13 residues. CDR3 in DNA: TGCAGCGTTGAACGGAAGATGAACACTGAAGCTTTCTTT. Translating gives CSVERKMNTEAFF.

Only a few counts were recorded for this clonotype. The chain has TRBV7-2 and TRBJ2-1, with TRBD2 identical over 9 bases. CDR1 and CDR2 from the germline V gene are SGHTA and FQGNSA. The length of the CDR3 is 15 residues. Trimming removed 5 bases from V and 2 bases from J; junction bases left unmatched: 4. Here the CDR3 reads CASSTSGHPYNEQFF. The CDR3 nucleotides are TGTGCCAGCAGCACTAGCGGGCACCCCTACAATGAGCAGTTCTTC. Together with reference TRBV7-2 and TRBJ2-1, the CDR3 gives the full variable domain: GAGVSQSPSNKVTEKGKDVELRCDPISGHTALYWYRQSLGQGLEFLIYFQGNSAPDKSGLPSDRFSAERTGGSVSTLTIQRTQQEDSAVYLCASSTSGHPYNEQFFGPGTRLTVL.

This clonotype has at least ten counts. This sequence joins TRBV7-8 and TRBJ2-7; TRBD1 is a possible D gene (5 bases). The germline V gene has CDR1 SGHVS and CDR2 FQNEAQ. V was cut by 4 bases and J by 6 bases, with 10 bases left in between. CDR3 length equals 12 residues. The CDR3 region is CASSSDRGEQYF. In DNA, the CDR3 is TGTGCCAGCAGCTCCGATAGGGGCGAGCAGTACTTC.

At least ten counts were recorded for this clonotype. The chain recombines TRBV5-4 with TRBJ2-2; the D gene is possibly TRBD2 (6 bases). The CDR3 consists of 15 residues. With 2 bases removed from V and 1 base from J, the gap between germline ends came to 9 bases. Germline CDR1 SGHNT, CDR2 YYREEE (reference sequence). The chain's CDR3 is CASSFNGRNTGELFF. In nucleotides, the CDR3 is TGTGCCAGCAGCTTTAACGGGAGGAACACCGGGGAGCTGTTTTTT.

Many counts were recorded for this clonotype. The chain couples TRBV5-1 to TRBJ1-1; D gene uncertain. Per the germline V gene, CDR1 is SGHRS and CDR2 is YFSETQ. V was cut by 5 bases and J by 5 bases, with 13 bases left in between. The CDR3 extends over 13 amino acids. CDR3 protein: CASRSLEGTEAFF. CDR3 bases: TGCGCCAGCAGGTCCCTTGAAGGTACTGAAGCTTTCTTT.

This clonotype was recorded many times. The chain has TRBV6-2 or TRBV6-3 and TRBJ2-6; 8 bases align to TRBD2. The germline V gene encodes CDR1 MNHEY and CDR2 SVGEGT. The CDR3 has 19 residues. After removal of 2 bases from V and 0 bases from J, the junction contained 9 bases not matched to a gene. The CDR3: CASSYRISGTISGANVLTF. The CDR3 region has the DNA TGTGCCAGCAGTTACAGAATTAGCGGGACTATCTCTGGGGCCAACGTCCTGACTTTC.

This clonotype was observed at least ten times. The chain employs TRBV19 and TRBJ1-3; D gene unclear. Germline V gene data show CDR1 as LNHDA and CDR2 as SQIVND (reference sequence). The V and J ends lost 4 bases and 0 bases respectively, with 7 bases between them. This CDR3 is 14 amino acids long. The CDR3 is CASSTSDSGNTIYF. The DNA for the CDR3 is TGTGCCAGTAGTACGAGCGACTCTGGAAACACCATATATTTT.

This clonotype occurred many times. This rearrangement joins TRBV12-3 or TRBV12-4 to TRBJ2-5, with 9 bases lining up with TRBD2. The CDR3 has 16 amino acids. V was clipped by 1 base and J by 3 bases; unmatched bases: 6. The DNA of the CDR3 is TGTGCCAGCAGTTTAGGGGCGGGGGGGTTCGAAGAGACCCAGTACTTC. It translates to CASSLGAGGFEETQYF.

This clonotype was seen many times. This rearrangement joins TRBV2 to TRBJ2-2; TRBD1 or TRBD2 may be the D gene (6 bases each). Germline CDR1 reads SNHLY; CDR2 reads FYNNEI. The length of the CDR3 is 17 residues. V was cut by 6 bases and J by 7 bases, with 24 bases left in between. The CDR3 protein is CASRAQGSWLAYGELFF. In DNA form, the CDR3 reads TGTGCCAGCAGGGCCCAGGGGTCATGGCTAGCGTACGGGGAGCTGTTTTTT.

This clonotype has ten or more counts. The chain recombines TRBV28 with TRBJ2-7, with D possibly matching TRBD2 (5 bases). Looked up from germline, CDR1 is MDHEN and CDR2 is SYDVKM. CDR3 length: 10 residues. V was cut by 6 bases and J by 7 bases, with 7 bases left in between. CDR3 loop: CASSRGEQYF. In nucleotides, the CDR3 is TGTGCCAGCAGCCGCGGGGAGCAGTACTTC. The whole variable domain, filled in from reference TRBV28 and TRBJ2-7, reads DVKVTQSSRYLVKRTGEKVFLECVQDMDHENMFWYRQDPGLGLRLIYFSYDVKMKEKGDIPEGYSVSREKKERFSLILESASTNQTSMYLCASSRGEQYFGPGTRLTVT.

The sample holds many counts of this clonotype. The chain carries TRBV5-1 and TRBJ2-6; tentative D call: TRBD1 (5 bases). Germline V gene data show CDR1 as SGHRS and CDR2 as YFSETQ. The ends were cut back, 4 bases at V and 2 bases at J, with 7 bases in the middle. CDR3 size: 14 residues. The chain's CDR3 is CASSRTPGANVLTF. Here the CDR3 DNA reads TGCGCCAGCAGCCGGACACCTGGGGCCAACGTCCTGACTTTC.

The table lists this clonotype with many counts. V gene TRBV28 combines with J gene TRBJ1-5, with D unclear. V lost 6 bases, J lost 4 bases, and 7 bases lay in between. Germline V gives CDR1 MDHEN, CDR2 SYDVKM. The CDR3 is 12 residues long. CDR3 in amino acids: CASSPRNQPQHF. In nucleotides, the CDR3 is TGTGCCAGCAGCCCTCGGAATCAGCCCCAGCATTTT.

A few counts support this clonotype. The chain uses TRBV7-2 and TRBJ1-1; 9 bases are shared with TRBD1. The CDR3 length is 12 residues. The germline gives CDR1 SGHTA, CDR2 FQGNSA. V was clipped by 5 bases and J by 9 bases; unmatched bases: 4. The CDR3 coding sequence is TGTGCCAGCAGCATTACAGGGGGCAAAGCTTTCTTT. Amino acid sequence: CASSITGGKAFF.

The V gene is TRBV5-1, the J gene TRBJ2-1; D is undetermined. The germline gives CDR1 SGHRS, CDR2 YFSETQ. The CDR3 sequence is 13 residues long. The V gene lost 3 bases and the J gene lost 11 bases, with 15 bases spanning the gap. The CDR3 protein is CASSSNVEEKQFF. The CDR3 DNA sequence: TGCGCCAGCAGCTCGAATGTCGAGGAAAAGCAGTTCTTC.

The chain couples TRBV11-2 to TRBJ2-7, with 10 nucleotides matching TRBD1. Germline V gene lookup returns CDR1 SGHAT and CDR2 FQNNGV. This CDR3 contains 15 residues. The J segment lost 4 bases and the V segment lost 4 bases, leaving 7 bases of the junction unmatched. The CDR3 DNA reads as TGTGCCAGCAGCTGGGGACAGGGGAAAGGGTACGAGCAGTACTTC. Amino acid sequence: CASSWGQGKGYEQYF.

This clonotype was picked up many times. The V gene is TRBV6-1, the J gene TRBJ1-5; tentatively, D is TRBD1 (6 bases). Germline V gives CDR1 MNHNS, CDR2 SASEGT. V was shortened by 6 bases and J by 6 bases, with 15 bases between the two germline ends. The CDR3 is made up of 14 amino acids. The CDR3 loop reads CASSTDRMGQPQHF. The DNA of the CDR3 is TGTGCCAGCAGCACCGACAGGATGGGTCAGCCCCAGCATTTT.